A selection of T cell receptor beta chains follows, all from one sample in a study of human T cells and chemical hapten exposure. One entry per CDR3 protein results from TCRdb running MiXCR on the RACE reads. The sample records about 140,000 distinct CDR3 sequences, roughly 12% being singletons. The input for sequencing was whole blood, taken in connection with sensitization to the hapten diphenylcyclopropenone (DPC). All receptors derive from a woman aged 45-59 years with alopecia areata. Some clones in this sample may be carry-over from other donors' samples. The CDR3 runs from the conserved cysteine through the conserved F or W. Fields, in order: D gene, J gene, V gene, clone size, CDR3 DNA, CDR3 protein. D genes are given only for firm matches. For some rows the clone size is stated as once, few or many, or as a class when expanded; others skip it.

TRBD1 TRBJ2-1 TRBV7-3 many TGTGCCAGCAGCCCGAGCTCGGGACAGGCAGGAGTAAATGAGCAGTTCTTC CASSPSSGQAGVNEQFF
- TRBJ2-3 TRBV12-3/TRBV12-4 - TGTGCCAGCAGTTTAGTAGTCTCGGGGACAGATACGCAGTATTTT CASSLVVSGTDTQYF
- TRBJ1-5 TRBV18 once TGTGCCAGCTCACCGACAGAGCTCAATCAGCCCCAGCATTTT CASSPTELNQPQHF
- TRBJ2-1 TRBV24-1 few TGTGCCACCAGTGACCCAGCGGGCACCTCACGGGATGAGCAGTTCTTC CATSDPAGTSRDEQFF
- TRBJ1-4 TRBV18 few TGTGCCAGCTCACCACGCAGGGAAGACGAAAAACTGTTTTTT CASSPRREDEKLFF
TRBD1 TRBJ1-6 TRBV20-1 - TGCAGTGCTACCGTGACAGGGAATTCACCCCTCCACTTT CSATVTGNSPLHF
- TRBJ2-1 TRBV7-3 - TGTGCCAGCAGCTTAATGGCGCCGAGCTCCTACAATGAGCAGTTCTTC CASSLMAPSSYNEQFF
- TRBJ2-3 TRBV9 - TGTGCCAGCAGCGGTACCGGGACATCCGGCACAGATACGCAGTATTTT CASSGTGTSGTDTQYF
- TRBJ2-6 TRBV6-2/TRBV6-3 many TGTGCCAGCAGGCAATATAACACTAGCCCCGGGGCCAACGTCCTGACTTTC CASRQYNTSPGANVLTF
TRBD2 TRBJ2-3 TRBV20-1 - TGCAGTGCTAGACCTAGCGGGAGGGCCGCGGTAGATACGCAGTATTTT CSARPSGRAAVDTQYF
- TRBJ2-3 TRBV20-1 few TGCAGTGCTAGAGATGCCGGATTCCCAGATACGCAGTATTTT CSARDAGFPDTQYF
TRBD1 TRBJ2-2 TRBV24-1 - TGTGCCACCAGTGAACCTGGGACAGGGGTCTTGAACACCGGGGAGCTGTTTTTT CATSEPGTGVLNTGELFF
TRBD2 TRBJ2-2 TRBV6-5 few TGTGCCAGCAGTCCGGGACTAGCGGGCACCGGGGAGCTGTTTTTT CASSPGLAGTGELFF
TRBD1 TRBJ1-4 TRBV20-1 few TGCAGTGCTGTACAGGGGGCGAGGGAAAAACTGTTTTTT CSAVQGAREKLFF
TRBD1 TRBJ1-1 TRBV7-9 few TGTGCCAGCAGCGACAGGGCGGACACTGAAGCTTTCTTT CASSDRADTEAFF
TRBD1 TRBJ1-1 TRBV18 few TGTGCCAGCTCACCACAGCAGGGGGCGCAAGGGTCGAACACTGAAGCTTTCTTT CASSPQQGAQGSNTEAFF
TRBD1 TRBJ1-4 TRBV7-3 - TGTGCCAGCAGTGACAGGGCGGGTGAAAAACTGTTTTTT CASSDRAGEKLFF
TRBD2 TRBJ2-7 TRBV30 - TGTGCCTGGAGTGTAAGTCGGGCTAGCGGGCACTACGAGCAGTACTTC CAWSVSRASGHYEQYF
- TRBJ1-5 TRBV4-3 - TGCGCCAGCAGCCAAGATCTCGTTAGGGGCAATCAGCCCCAGCATTTT CASSQDLVRGNQPQHF
- TRBJ1-4 TRBV20-1 many TGCAGTGCTAGCTCAGGGGAATTAGGGGAAAAACTGTTTTTT CSASSGELGEKLFF